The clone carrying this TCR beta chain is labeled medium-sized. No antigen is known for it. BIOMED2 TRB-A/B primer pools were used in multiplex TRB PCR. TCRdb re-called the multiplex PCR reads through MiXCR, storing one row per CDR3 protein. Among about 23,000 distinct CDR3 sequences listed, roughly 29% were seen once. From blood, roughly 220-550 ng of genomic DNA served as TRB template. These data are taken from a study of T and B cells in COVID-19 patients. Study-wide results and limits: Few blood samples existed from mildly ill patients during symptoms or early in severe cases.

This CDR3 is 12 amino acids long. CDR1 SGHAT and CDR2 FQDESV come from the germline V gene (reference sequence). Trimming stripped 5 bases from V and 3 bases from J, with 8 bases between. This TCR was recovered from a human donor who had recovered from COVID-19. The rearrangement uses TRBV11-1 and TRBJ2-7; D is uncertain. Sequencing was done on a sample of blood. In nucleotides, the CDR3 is TGTGCCAGCAGCACGACGGTCTACGAGCAGTACTTC. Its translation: CASSTTVYEQYF.